Presented here are 15 T cell receptor beta chains from one specimen sequenced in a study of OX40 agonist ivuxolimab in advanced cancers. The data were produced by immunoSEQ multiplex PCR, yet TCRdb's version contains in-frame clones alone and is incomplete. The sample holds 25,000 to 35,000 clones; roughly 84% are singletons and the top ten take approximately 21%. The source was CD4+ or CD8+ T cells sorted from blood, collected in a trial of the OX40 agonist ivuxolimab. These receptors came from an adult with an advanced solid tumor such as melanoma, head and neck, liver or kidney cancer.

Worth noting for this clone: An end of the junction differs from the germline gene, which may be a read error. V usage is TRBV2 and J usage is TRBJ1-1, with D perhaps matching TRBD1 (6 bases). Per germline, CDR1 SNHLY and CDR2 FYNNEI. The CDR3 totals 13 residues. The CDR3 nucleotides read TGTGCCAGCAGGGAAGGGAGGGGGACTGAAGCTTTCTTT. Encoded protein: CASREGRGTEAFF.

The J gene is TRBJ2-5, the V gene TRBV5-5; TRBD2 aligns across 7 bases. The length of the CDR3 is 13 residues. Germline V gives CDR1 SGHKS, CDR2 YYEKEE (reference sequence). V gave up 3 bases and J gave up 5 bases; unmatched junction bases: 4. The CDR3 is CASSWGGTETQYF. CDR3 DNA sequence: TGTGCCAGCAGCTGGGGGGGGACGGAGACCCAGTACTTC.

This chain connects TRBV7-2 to TRBJ2-5; D is perhaps TRBD1 (6 bases). V lost 5 bases to trimming and J lost 3 bases, with 13 bases between them. Germline loops: CDR1 SGHTA, CDR2 FQGNSA. The CDR3 extends over 14 amino acids. CDR3 DNA: TGTGCCAGCAGCCGCGACAGGTGGGAAGAGACCCAGTACTTC. It codes for CASSRDRWEETQYF.

J is TRBJ2-1 and V is TRBV7-9; D gene ambiguous. V lost 5 bases and J lost 2, with 10 bases in between. CDR1 is SEHNR, CDR2 FQNEAQ, per germline (reference sequence). The CDR3 consists of 14 residues. CDR3 residues: CASSQKPPYNEQFF. Here the CDR3 DNA reads TGTGCCAGCAGCCAGAAACCCCCCTACAATGAGCAGTTCTTC.

This clone was recorded only once. V is TRBV2 and J is TRBJ2-7; D is undetermined. Germline V gene lookup returns CDR1 SNHLY and CDR2 FYNNEI. CDR3 length: 15 amino acids. The V and J ends lost 3 bases and 1 base respectively, with 13 bases between them. Here the CDR3 reads CASSEKTPVSYEQYF. CDR3 sequence (DNA): TGTGCCAGCAGTGAGAAGACCCCGGTGTCCTACGAGCAGTACTTC. Full variable domain (remainder filled in from reference TRBV2 and TRBJ2-7): EPEVTQTPSHQVTQMGQEVILRCVPISNHLYFYWYRQILGQKVEFLVSFYNNEISEKSEIFDDQFSVERPDGSNFTLKIRSTKLEDSAMYFCASSEKTPVSYEQYFGPGTRLTVT.

Only a few counts were recorded for this clone. This sequence joins TRBV7-3 and TRBJ1-1; D unresolved. This CDR3 region has 13 residues. Germline-derived CDR1 and CDR2 are SGHTA and FQGTGA. The germline V and J ends were trimmed by 7 bases and 8 bases, with 17 bases remaining between them. The chain's CDR3 is CASTTSVGGEAFF. DNA of the CDR3: TGTGCCAGCACCACATCCGTGGGAGGGGAAGCTTTCTTT. Drawing the rest from reference TRBV7-3 and TRBJ1-1, the complete variable domain is GAGVSQTPSNKVTEKGKYVELRCDPISGHTALYWYRQSLGQGPEFLIYFQGTGAADDSGLPNDRFFAVRPEGSVSTLKIQRTERGDSAVYLCASTTSVGGEAFFGQGTRLTVV.

The rearrangement uses TRBV6-5 and TRBJ1-2; D call uncertain. With 0 bases removed from V and 7 bases from J, the gap between germline ends came to 9 bases. The CDR3 loop spans 13 amino acids. Per the germline V gene, CDR1 is MNHEY and CDR2 is SVGAGI. The CDR3 nucleotides read TGTGCCAGCAGTTACTCGGAGGAAAGTGGCTACACCTTC. Translating it yields CASSYSEESGYTF.

This clone was counted once. The CDR3 nucleotides read TGCGCCAGCAGCTTGGGACGGGTGAACACTGAAGCTTTCTTT. Protein sequence: CASSLGRVNTEAFF. The chain is built from TRBV5-1 and TRBJ1-1; D gene ambiguous. This CDR3 has 14 amino acids. V lost 0 bases and J lost 0, with 6 bases in between. CDR1 and CDR2 from the germline V gene are SGHRS and YFSETQ.

The rearrangement joins TRBV5-1 to TRBJ2-7; weak D call: TRBD1 (5 bases). V was clipped by 0 bases and J by 2 bases, with 9 bases between them. Germline loops: CDR1 SGHRS, CDR2 YFSETQ. The CDR3 length is 14 residues. CDR3 region: CASSLGSGPYEQYF. CDR3 sequence (DNA): TGCGCCAGCAGCTTGGGCTCAGGGCCCTACGAGCAGTACTTC. Combining the CDR3 with reference TRBV5-1 and TRBJ2-7 gives the whole variable domain KAGVTQTPRYLIKTRGQQVTLSCSPISGHRSVSWYQQTPGQGLQFLFEYFSETQRNKGNFPGRFSGRQFSNSRSEMNVSTLELGDSALYLCASSLGSGPYEQYFGPGTRLTVT.

The rearrangement uses TRBV25-1 and TRBJ2-3, with 12 bases matching TRBD2. This CDR3 is 17 amino acids long. The germline CDR1 and CDR2 sequences are MGHDK and SYGVNS. Germline trimming cut 4 bases from V and 4 bases from J; bases unmatched to any gene: 9. CDR3 protein: CASSGWTSGMSADTQYF. CDR3 coding DNA: TGTGCCAGCAGTGGCTGGACTAGCGGGATGAGCGCAGATACGCAGTATTTT. The full variable domain, in which reference TRBV25-1 and TRBJ2-3 provide the parts outside the CDR3, is EADIYQTPRYLVIGTGKKITLECSQTMGHDKMYWYQQDPGMELHLIHYSYGVNSTEKGDLSSESTVSRIRTEHFPLTLESARPSHTSQYLCASSGWTSGMSADTQYFGPGTRLTVL.

The CDR3 is CASSRVRGGQETQYF. The CDR3 region has the DNA TGTGCCAGCAGTCGGGTGCGGGGGGGCCAGGAGACCCAGTACTTC. The rearrangement links TRBV2 to TRBJ2-5, with 9 bases aligning to TRBD2. This CDR3 has 15 amino acids. V shed 5 bases, J shed 5 bases, and the junction held 9 bases outside the gene matches. Germline CDR1 and CDR2: SNHLY and FYNNEI.

This chain connects TRBV28 to TRBJ2-4; 7 bases agree with TRBD1. The CDR3 is made up of 16 amino acids. Trimming took 1 base from V and 3 from J; bases not matched to a gene: 6. CDR1 is MDHEN and CDR2 is SYDVKM in the germline V gene. This chain's CDR3 is CASSLLWDSHKNIQYF. The CDR3 nucleotides are TGTGCCAGCAGTTTATTATGGGACAGCCACAAAAACATTCAGTACTTC.

The chain employs TRBV28 and TRBJ1-5; D unclear. Germline values: CDR1 MDHEN, CDR2 SYDVKM. The CDR3 extends over 15 amino acids. Between the trimmed V and J ends, which lost 5 bases and 6 bases, there was a span of 17 bases. The CDR3 loop reads CASSPRRGSGQPQHF. The CDR3 nucleotides are TGTGCCAGCAGTCCGCGAAGAGGGTCGGGTCAGCCCCAGCATTTT.

This clone was detected a few times. Other DNA sequences in this specimen translate into the identical CDR3. This chain links TRBV27 with TRBJ1-5; D not resolved. V lost 2 bases and J 4 bases, leaving 3 bases between the germline ends. CDR1 and CDR2 from the germline V gene are MNHEY and SMNVEV (reference sequence). The CDR3 spans 12 residues. CDR3 loop: CASSLPNQPQHF. The CDR3 DNA reads TGTGCCAGCAGTTTACCTAATCAGCCCCAGCATTTT.

V is TRBV5-4 and J is TRBJ1-2; D uncertain. Trimming removed 2 bases from V and 3 bases from J, with 8 bases in between. CDR3 length equals 13 residues. CDR1 is SGHNT and CDR2 is YYREEE in the germline V gene (reference sequence). The CDR3 sequence: CASSLGWDYGYTF. CDR3 coding DNA: TGTGCCAGCAGCTTAGGGTGGGACTATGGCTACACCTTC.